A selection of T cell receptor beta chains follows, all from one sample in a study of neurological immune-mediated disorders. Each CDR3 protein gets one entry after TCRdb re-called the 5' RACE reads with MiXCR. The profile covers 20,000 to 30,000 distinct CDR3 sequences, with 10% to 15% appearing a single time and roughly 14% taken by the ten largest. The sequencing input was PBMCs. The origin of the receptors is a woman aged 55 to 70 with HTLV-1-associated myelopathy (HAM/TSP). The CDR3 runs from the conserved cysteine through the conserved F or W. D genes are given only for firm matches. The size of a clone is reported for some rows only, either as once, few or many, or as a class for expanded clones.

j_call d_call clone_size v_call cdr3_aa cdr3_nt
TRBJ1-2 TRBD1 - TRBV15 CATSGDRAGYTF TGTGCCACCAGCGGAGACAGGGCTGGCTACACCTTC
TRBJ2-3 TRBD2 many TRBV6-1 CASSNRLAGGLDTQYF TGTGCCAGCAGTAATCGACTAGCGGGGGGCCTAGATACGCAGTATTTT
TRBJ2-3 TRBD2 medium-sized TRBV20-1 CSARFPNGGITDTQYF TGCAGTGCTAGGTTCCCTAACGGGGGGATCACAGATACGCAGTATTTT
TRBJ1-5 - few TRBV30 CAWSLAGLHQPQHF TGTGCCTGGAGTTTAGCGGGGCTACATCAGCCCCAGCATTTT
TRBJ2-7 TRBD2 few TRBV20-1 CSAALQAGGLYEQYF TGCAGTGCCGCATTGCAGGCGGGGGGATTATACGAGCAGTACTTC
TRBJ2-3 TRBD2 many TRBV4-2 CASSQEASGGPNTDTQYF TGTGCCAGCAGCCAAGAGGCTAGCGGGGGGCCTAACACAGATACGCAGTATTTT
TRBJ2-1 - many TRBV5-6 CASSLAVAPSSYNEQFF TGTGCCAGCAGCTTGGCGGTAGCTCCGAGCTCCTACAATGAGCAGTTCTTC
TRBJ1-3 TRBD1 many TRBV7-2 CASSRGPGSGNTIYF TGTGCCAGCAGTAGGGGGCCGGGCTCTGGAAACACCATATATTTT
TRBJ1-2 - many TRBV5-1 CASSFQEGGYTF TGCGCCAGCAGCTTTCAGGAGGGTGGCTACACCTTC
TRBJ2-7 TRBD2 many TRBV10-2 CASGIGLAGTYEQYF TGCGCCAGCGGGATAGGGCTAGCGGGTACCTACGAGCAGTACTTC
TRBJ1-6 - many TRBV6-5 CASRAYNSPLHF TGTGCCAGCAGGGCCTATAATTCACCCCTCCACTTT
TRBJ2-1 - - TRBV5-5 CASSVLDTFANEQFF TGTGCCAGCAGTGTCCTGGACACCTTCGCTAATGAGCAGTTCTTC
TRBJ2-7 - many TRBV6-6 CASTSTSYEQYF TGTGCCAGTACGAGTACCTCCTACGAGCAGTACTTC